The 32 T cell receptor beta chains listed next were all sequenced from one sample in a study of shared clonotypes between healthy human individuals. The method was immunoSEQ multiplex PCR; TCRdb's version includes in-frame clones alone and lacks a portion of them. The profile shows around 1.5 million clones, nearly 99% of them singletons. Input material: naive CD4+ T cells sorted from blood. Sample subset: CD45RA+ positively selected. The receptors were sampled from a man aged 25 to 40 in good health.

This chain links TRBV19 with TRBJ2-1; 7 bases fit TRBD1. The germline gives CDR1 LNHDA, CDR2 SQIVND (reference sequence). The CDR3 extends over 17 amino acids. Trimming took 3 bases from V and 9 from J; bases not matched to a gene: 17. In DNA, the CDR3 is TGTGCCAGTAGTATCGACTTCGGGACAGCCCCGCACGGTGAGCAGTTCTTC. It is translated as CASSIDFGTAPHGEQFF.

The chain couples TRBV30 to TRBJ1-2; the D gene is possibly TRBD1 (5 bases). The CDR3 length is 14 residues. Trimming pared 4 bases from V and 6 bases from J, leaving 18 bases between. Germline loops: CDR1 GTSNPN, CDR2 SVGIG (reference sequence). For the CDR3, the DNA is TGTGCCTGGACTATAGGGGCCGCGGCCCATGGCTACACCTTC. Protein product: CAWTIGAAAHGYTF. The full variable domain, in which reference TRBV30 and TRBJ1-2 provide the parts outside the CDR3, is SQTIHQWPATLVQPVGSPLSLECTVEGTSNPNLYWYRQAAGRGLQLLFYSVGIGQISSEVPQNLSASRPQDRQFILSSKKLLLSDSGFYLCAWTIGAAAHGYTFGSGTRLTVV.

The V call is TRBV19, the J call TRBJ1-5; 9 bases fit TRBD1. V was pared by 3 bases and J by 5 bases, with 2 bases of the junction left unmatched. Germline CDR1 LNHDA, CDR2 SQIVND (reference sequence). The CDR3 contains 14 residues. The CDR3: CASSMTGGYQPQHF. CDR3 nucleotide sequence: TGTGCCAGTAGTATGACAGGGGGATATCAGCCCCAGCATTTT. Variable domain in full (rest from reference TRBV19 and TRBJ1-5): DGGITQSPKYLFRKEGQNVTLSCEQNLNHDAMYWYRQDPGQGLRLIYYSQIVNDFQKGDIAEGYSVSREKKESFPLTVTSAQKNPTAFYLCASSMTGGYQPQHFGDGTRLSIL.

The CDR3 sequence: CASSRDRRLAGGYEQYF. The CDR3 DNA reads as TGTGCCAGCAGCAGGGACCGACGACTAGCGGGAGGTTACGAGCAGTACTTC. The chain links TRBV28 to TRBJ2-7, with 13 bases fitting TRBD2. From germline, CDR1 is MDHEN and CDR2 SYDVKM. The V and J ends lost 6 bases and 4 bases, in that order; junction bases with no gene match: 12. This CDR3 is 17 amino acids long.

This clone was picked up one time. This chain connects TRBV6-5 to TRBJ2-3, with 8 bases fitting TRBD2. Trimming cost V 6 bases and J 3 bases; bases outside gene matches: 5. CDR1 and CDR2 (germline): MNHEY, SVGAGI. The CDR3 is 14 amino acids. The CDR3 DNA follows: TGTGCCAGCAGACTAGCGGCCGTTACAGATACGCAGTATTTT. This sequence encodes CASRLAAVTDTQYF.

CDR3 nucleotide sequence: TGTGCCAGCAGCTCTGGCAAGGGGGCGGCTAGCCTTTCCTACGAGCAGTACTTC. This codes for CASSSGKGAASLSYEQYF. V and J are TRBV7-9 and TRBJ2-7, with 7 positions matching TRBD1. After removal of 4 bases from V and 1 base from J, the junction contained 16 bases not matched to a gene. Germline V gene data show CDR1 as SEHNR and CDR2 as FQNEAQ (reference sequence). This CDR3 contains 18 residues.

The chain employs TRBV11-2 and TRBJ2-3, with 10 bases fitting TRBD2. Germline V gives CDR1 SGHAT, CDR2 FQNNGV. V gave up 1 base and J gave up 9 bases; unmatched junction bases: 13. The CDR3 is 17 residues long. The CDR3 nucleotides read TGTGCCAGCAGCTTAGTCGGAGGCGCTAGCGGGAGCGCGACGCAGTATTTT. This sequence encodes CASSLVGGASGSATQYF.

This clone was observed once. Here the CDR3 reads CASTRPGANVLTF. CDR3 DNA sequence: TGTGCCAGCACTAGACCTGGGGCCAACGTCCTGACTTTC. The chain combines TRBV6-1 with TRBJ2-6; D is undetermined. This CDR3 has 13 residues. CDR1 MNHNS and CDR2 SASEGT come from the germline V gene. With 7 bases removed from V and 2 bases from J, the gap between germline ends came to 6 bases.

This rearrangement joins TRBV11-1 to TRBJ2-7; TRBD2 agrees at 7 bases. Germline V lookup: CDR1 SGHAT, CDR2 FQDESV (reference sequence). The ends lost 7 bases at V and 2 bases at J; junction bases unmatched: 17. The CDR3 length is 17 residues. The CDR3 sequence: CASIKTTAGEPPYEQYF. The CDR3 DNA is TGTGCCAGCATCAAAACGACGGCGGGAGAGCCGCCCTACGAGCAGTACTTC.

The chain has TRBV5-1 and TRBJ2-7; D could derive from TRBD1 or TRBD2 (5 bases each). Germline-derived CDR1 and CDR2 are SGHRS and YFSETQ. Trimming removed 5 bases from V and 0 bases from J, with 21 bases in between. The CDR3 sequence is 17 residues long. This CDR3 reads CASRPGYERSTSYEQYF. In DNA, the CDR3 is TGCGCCAGCAGGCCAGGGTATGAGCGGAGCACCTCCTACGAGCAGTACTTC. The entire variable domain, with the rest obtained from reference TRBV5-1 and TRBJ2-7, is as follows: KAGVTQTPRYLIKTRGQQVTLSCSPISGHRSVSWYQQTPGQGLQFLFEYFSETQRNKGNFPGRFSGRQFSNSRSEMNVSTLELGDSALYLCASRPGYERSTSYEQYFGPGTRLTVT.

This clone was found once. The V call is TRBV6-5, the J call TRBJ1-5; a possible D gene is TRBD1 (5 bases). Between the trimmed V and J ends, which lost 7 bases and 2 bases, there was a span of 15 bases. Germline CDR1 and CDR2: MNHEY and SVGAGI. The CDR3 totals 15 residues. In nucleotides, the CDR3 is TGTGCCAGCATGAGAGGACATGGCGGCAATCAGCCCCAGCATTTT. It codes for CASMRGHGGNQPQHF.

Details on this clone: Other DNA sequences of this sample code for an identical CDR3. The rearrangement joins TRBV7-2 to TRBJ2-7, with TRBD2 as a possible D gene (5 bases). Germline V gene lookup returns CDR1 SGHTA and CDR2 FQGNSA. The CDR3 is made up of 12 amino acids. Trimming stripped 6 bases from V and 1 base from J, with 7 bases between. CDR3 in DNA: TGTGCCAGCAGGTCGGGGTCCTACGAGCAGTACTTC. Its translation: CASRSGSYEQYF.

This clone was detected only once. V gene TRBV9 combines with J gene TRBJ2-1, with 8 bases aligning to TRBD2. The CDR3 is made up of 14 amino acids. The trim removed 2 bases at V and 7 bases at J, leaving 5 bases unmatched. The germline V gene has CDR1 SGDLS and CDR2 YYNGEE. CDR3 amino acids: CASSVGTSQNEQFF. DNA of the CDR3: TGTGCCAGCAGCGTGGGGACTAGTCAAAATGAGCAGTTCTTC.

The rearrangement links TRBV7-9 to TRBJ2-7, with D possibly being TRBD1 (5 bases). Trimming took off 4 bases at V and 1 base at J, with 20 bases between the two ends. The CDR3 covers 17 residues. Germline loops: CDR1 SEHNR, CDR2 FQNEAQ (reference sequence). This CDR3 is CASSSLVFRVGSYEQYF. CDR3 DNA: TGTGCCAGCAGCTCGTTAGTCTTCAGGGTAGGGTCCTACGAGCAGTACTTC.

The chain joins TRBV6-5 to TRBJ2-5; 7 positions match TRBD2. Germline V gene data show CDR1 as MNHEY and CDR2 as SVGAGI. V dropped 8 bases and J dropped 0; count of bases not matched to a gene: 6. There are 14 residues in the CDR3. The CDR3 nucleotides are TGTGCCAGCTTTAGCGGGTATGACCAAGAGACCCAGTACTTC. Amino acids: CASFSGYDQETQYF.

The V call is TRBV7-2, the J call TRBJ2-7; D remains unclear. The CDR3 is 11 residues long. The germline V and J ends were trimmed by 5 bases and 3 bases, with 5 bases remaining between them. Germline V gene sequence: CDR1 SGHTA, CDR2 FQGNSA. CDR3 coding DNA: TGTGCCAGCAGCCTACACTACGAGCAGTACTTC. Its translation is CASSLHYEQYF.

The chain employs TRBV9 and TRBJ2-3, with D possibly matching TRBD2 (6 bases). Germline-derived CDR1 and CDR2 are SGDLS and YYNGEE. Trimming took 3 bases from V and 13 from J, leaving 18 bases between them. CDR3 length: 13 amino acids. The CDR3 reads CASSAVGGEVKYF. The CDR3 DNA follows: TGTGCCAGCAGCGCCGTGGGGGGTGAGGTTAAGTATTTT.

The chain links TRBV20-1 to TRBJ2-3, with D perhaps TRBD1 (6 bases). Between the trimmed V and J ends, which lost 8 bases and 5 bases, there was a span of 11 bases. The V gene's germline CDR1 is DFQATT and CDR2 SNEGSKA (reference sequence). This CDR3 is built from 11 residues. The CDR3 loop is CSTVRGDTQYF. CDR3 sequence (DNA): TGCAGTACAGTCAGGGGAGATACGCAGTATTTT.

In DNA form, the CDR3 reads TGTGCCAGCAGCCGAGCCCTAGCGGCAGATACGCAGTATTTT. This sequence encodes CASSRALAADTQYF. The V gene is TRBV7-2, the J gene TRBJ2-3, with 7 bases aligning to TRBD2. The CDR3 is 14 residues long. The germline CDR1 and CDR2 sequences are SGHTA and FQGNSA. V lost 5 bases and J lost 4; bases outside the gene matches: 6.

This chain links TRBV27 with TRBJ2-7; TRBD1 is a possible D gene (5 bases). The ends were cut back, 1 base at V and 4 bases at J, with 17 bases in the middle. This CDR3 is 16 amino acids long. The germline V gene has CDR1 MNHEY and CDR2 SMNVEV (reference sequence). Written as DNA, the CDR3 is TGTGCCAGCAGTTTATACCCTAACGTCAGGGTATACGAGCAGTACTTC. Protein sequence: CASSLYPNVRVYEQYF.

The chain links TRBV19 to TRBJ1-2; D is uncertain. CDR1 and CDR2 (germline): LNHDA, SQIVND (reference sequence). The V end was cut by 5 bases, the J end by 2 bases, with 6 bases between. The CDR3 has 12 amino acids. DNA of the CDR3: TGTGCCAGTAGTCCGTTCAACTATGGCTACACCTTC. Protein product: CASSPFNYGYTF.

This chain uses TRBV10-3 with TRBJ2-7; 7 nucleotides match TRBD1. The CDR3 totals 12 residues. Germline CDR1 ENHRY, CDR2 SYGVKD. J gave up 2 bases and V 10 bases, and 5 bases lay outside the gene matches. As DNA, the CDR3 is TGTGCCACCCGGACAGGAACCTACGAGCAGTACTTC. Its translation: CATRTGTYEQYF.

The chain joins TRBV19 to TRBJ2-2; 8 nucleotides line up with TRBD2. This CDR3 has 16 amino acids. CDR1 is LNHDA and CDR2 is SQIVND in the germline V gene (reference sequence). The V segment lost 4 bases and the J segment 7 bases; nucleotides outside the gene matches: 11. The CDR3 DNA sequence: TGTGCCAGTAGTACCCGGGAGGGCCTTAGTAACGGGGAGCTGTTTTTT. It is translated as CASSTREGLSNGELFF. Looking up the rest from reference TRBV19 and TRBJ2-2 gives the full variable domain: DGGITQSPKYLFRKEGQNVTLSCEQNLNHDAMYWYRQDPGQGLRLIYYSQIVNDFQKGDIAEGYSVSREKKESFPLTVTSAQKNPTAFYLCASSTREGLSNGELFFGEGSRLTVL.

This sequence joins TRBV2 and TRBJ1-1; no definite D call. The V and J ends lost 5 bases and 6 bases respectively, with 10 bases between them. From germline, CDR1 is SNHLY and CDR2 FYNNEI. The CDR3 is made up of 12 amino acids. CDR3: CASSLDVPEAFF. The DNA of the CDR3 is TGTGCCAGCAGTCTAGACGTCCCTGAAGCTTTCTTT.

The chain couples TRBV7-2 to TRBJ2-7, with 8 nucleotides matching TRBD2. With V trimmed by 1 base and J by 0 bases, 2 bases remained unmatched. CDR3 size: 15 residues. The germline CDR1 and CDR2 sequences are SGHTA and FQGNSA. CDR3 coding DNA: TGTGCCAGCAGCTTAGGGCTAGCGGGCTCCTACGAGCAGTACTTC. Protein product: CASSLGLAGSYEQYF.

The chain joins TRBV7-8 to TRBJ2-7, with D unclear. The germline V gene encodes CDR1 SGHVS and CDR2 FQNEAQ. CDR3 length equals 14 residues. Trimming removed 5 bases at V and 5 bases at J, with 16 bases between. The CDR3 region has the DNA TGTGCCAGCAGCGGCCGGCGGCGGATCGACGAGCAGTACTTC. Translation gives CASSGRRRIDEQYF.

This rearrangement joins TRBV19 to TRBJ2-2; the match to TRBD2 covers 7 bases. The CDR3 is 15 residues long. Germline CDR1 is LNHDA and CDR2 is SQIVND (reference sequence). Losses at the gene ends were 4 bases for V and 0 bases for J; bases not matched to a gene: 2. This chain's CDR3 is CASSKLAPNTGELFF. The CDR3 DNA follows: TGTGCCAGTAGTAAACTAGCGCCGAACACCGGGGAGCTGTTTTTT.

The chain combines TRBV4-1 with TRBJ2-3; TRBD2 agrees at 11 bases. The CDR3 spans 16 residues. J lost 0 bases, V lost 4 bases, and 3 bases had no gene match. Germline values: CDR1 MGHRA, CDR2 YSYEKL. The CDR3 coding sequence is TGCGCCAGCAGCCCGGGACTAGCGGTGAGCACAGATACGCAGTATTTT. This encodes CASSPGLAVSTDTQYF.

The chain is built from TRBV27 and TRBJ2-7, with TRBD2 matching over 9 bases. The trim removed 11 bases at V and 4 bases at J, leaving 12 bases unmatched. Germline V gene data show CDR1 as MNHEY and CDR2 as SMNVEV (reference sequence). This CDR3 has 14 amino acids. The CDR3 DNA follows: TGTGCCGGCGTAAGGCTAGCGGGACCGTACGAGCAGTACTTC. Protein: CAGVRLAGPYEQYF.

The chain couples TRBV18 to TRBJ2-1, with 11 bases that match TRBD2. The ends lost 6 bases at V and 8 bases at J; junction bases unmatched: 6. Germline values: CDR1 KGHSH, CDR2 LQKENI. This CDR3 contains 14 residues. CDR3: CASSPTSGRYEQFF. The CDR3 DNA sequence: TGTGCCAGCTCGCCCACTAGCGGGAGATATGAGCAGTTCTTC.

The chain combines TRBV7-8 with TRBJ2-2, with D possibly being TRBD2 (5 bases). Germline V gene sequence: CDR1 SGHVS, CDR2 FQNEAQ. This CDR3 has 14 amino acids. V lost 3 bases, J lost 6 bases, and 11 bases lay in between. CDR3 amino acids: CASSLGSLPGELFF. In nucleotides, the CDR3 is TGTGCCAGCAGCTTGGGGAGTCTCCCCGGGGAGCTGTTTTTT.

This clone was counted once. The chain employs TRBV28 and TRBJ1-5; D uncertain. The CDR3 contains 13 residues. Looked up from germline, CDR1 is MDHEN and CDR2 is SYDVKM. Trimming took 8 bases from V and 4 from J, leaving 12 bases between them. CDR3 DNA sequence: TGTGCCAGCGTGGGAGGCCCAAATCAGCCCCAGCATTTT. Translated: CASVGGPNQPQHF.